The present TCR beta chain was sequenced within a study of vaccination effects on CD4 cells after COVID-19 (dated by TCRdb to the early 2020s). Looking at the study overall: Two doses of either the BNT162b2 or the mRNA-1273 mRNA SARS-CoV-2 vaccine were administered to participants. SARS-CoV-2 spike-specific CD4+ TCR repertoires were compared before and after mRNA vaccination in COVID-19 convalescent patients and in infection-naive vaccine recipients. A total of approximately 9 COVID-19 convalescent patients and 4 SARS-CoV-2-naive healthy vaccine recipients were included in the full study. Cultures from other donors in the study were sequenced using the Oncomine TCR Beta short-read assay on an Illumina iSeq 100. The paper as a whole reports these results and caveats: In healthy vaccine recipients, vaccine-induced clones were almost all SARS-CoV-2 mono-reactive, with only 1 of 255 being cross-reactive with common cold coronaviruses. Marked clonal contraction was observed in both infection-induced and vaccine-induced clones at late post-vaccination timepoints, consistent with waning T cell responses. Limitations of the study were the small number of convalescent patients and the absence of early post-infection timepoints.

The CDR3 measures 14 amino acids from cysteine to phenylalanine. The DNA shown is the 42-base CDR3, in frame from base 1. According to the germline V gene, CDR1 reads SGHAT and CDR2 reads FQNNGV. V was cut back by 0 bases and J by 8 bases, leaving a gap of 13 bases between them. In the ViraFEST assay, PBMC were stimulated with viral peptide pools, and antigen-specific CD4+ T cell clonotypes were then identified by expansion using TCR sequencing. After 10 to 11 days of culture, CD4+ T cells were isolated with the EasySep CD4+ T cell isolation kit. Negative nucleocapsid antibody results before and after vaccination confirmed that the healthy vaccine recipients had no prior SARS-CoV-2 infection. A few million PBMC per well were cultured with 10 ug/ml peptides in IMDM containing about 5% human AB serum, about 9.6 IU/ml IL-2 and gentamicin. On days 3 and 7, half of the culture medium was replaced with fresh IL-2-containing medium. Unless noted otherwise, every peptide stimulation condition was grown in triplicate wells. Using Ficoll-Paque Plus gradient centrifugation, PBMC were separated from whole blood and then either used fresh or cryopreserved at -140C. The spike proteins of SARS-CoV-2 and of the common cold coronaviruses HCoV-NL63, HCoV-OC43 and HCoV-229E were spanned by overlapping peptide pools. Genomic DNA was extracted from cultured CD4+ T cells with the QIAamp micro DNA kit.

Regarding this clone: What antigen it recognizes has not been identified. No qualities accompany the bases; no much larger clone lies one base away.

Library construction relied on the immunoSEQ multiplex PCR assay. DNA from the CD4+ T cells that had been cultured and isolated underwent TCR beta CDR3 sequencing. The published analysis was carried out like this. Non-productive TCR sequences were discarded, and reads were trimmed to the CDR3 region, with only CDR3s of 7 or more amino acids retained. Antigen-specific clonotypes were identified with the MANAFEST web app by comparing expansion in peptide wells against reference cultures. To be called positive, a clone needed expansion at FDR<0.05 compared with the reference and with all other wells, an odds ratio greater than 5, and a frequency greater than 0.1% in two replicate wells. A clonotype was called cross-reactive if it was significantly expanded both in SARS-CoV-2 spike wells and in at least one common cold coronavirus spike condition. Levenshtein distance calculated with the stringdist R package was used to assess CDR3 similarity, and unrooted trees were constructed with ape in R 3.6.1. TCRdb re-hosts the immuneACCESS table, in-frame sequences only. Its copies lack some clones; in the studies checked, an unresolved V gene accounts for under half of them, and the cause for the rest is not known. V and J calls and clone size are copied from that table; D and trimming were computed from the DNA. The sample table lists roughly 45,000 clones, around 78% of them with a count of one. Of the sample, 11% falls within the top ten clones.

The TCR comes from a human donor who received a COVID-19 vaccine. This sample comprised CD4+ T cells from PBMCs cultured with SARS-CoV-2 spike peptides, obtained before COVID-19 vaccination. Explained via the paper, the cell subset or site label denotes: SARS-CoV-2 spike overlapping peptide pool stimulation. The V and J genes are TRBV11-2 and TRBJ1-2; a tentative D call is TRBD1 (5 bases match). The DNA is TGTGCCAGCAGCTTAGAAAGGGTTGGGGGGGGCTACACCTTC. It encodes CASSLERVGGGYTF.